Given below is one TCR beta chain in context. It lacks a known antigen. No base qualities exist here, and no much larger clone lies one base off it. This record belongs to a study of T cell repertoires in cytomegalovirus infection (dated by TCRdb to about 2019). In terms of the full investigation: Recently identified HLA-C-restricted CMV epitopes, whose presentation resists viral immunomodulation, were targeted by peptide stimulations together with well-studied HLA-B-restricted epitopes. The HLA type of each donor mattered for the analysis, because public TCR beta signatures pointed to carriage of CMV infection along with the matching HLA type.

For CDR1 and CDR2, the germline V gene lists SGHDN and FVKESK. Here V drops 3 bases and J drops 9 bases, and the junction holds 5 bases not matched to any gene. Including cysteine and phenylalanine, the CDR3 has 15 amino acids. Only the CDR3 part of the read is kept: 45 bases, read in frame from the first base. The treatment or condition label here, explained by the study, means: in vitro stimulation with specific CMV peptide epitopes to enrich CMV-specific T cells. TCRdb records Illumina HiSeq 1500 as the sequencer. TCRdb trimmed public reads at Q25 via fastp, called clones via MiXCR and kept in-frame beta chains. One record per CDR3 amino acid sequence lists the most common genes and DNA. A total of about 270,000 distinct CDR3 sequences appear in this sample, approximately 22% of them only once. The ten largest make up approximately 20% of the sample. The paper's findings and limits, for the study overall: The ex vivo response was dominated by HLA-C-restricted CMV-specific TCR beta clonotypes, and the single most frequent clonotype in two of eight donors was supplied by these HLA-C-restricted clonotypes. In both this cohort and an independent cohort of 350 to 400 donors, the cumulative frequency of public TCR beta family members distinguished carriers of CMV infection plus the relevant HLA type.

The chain was built from TRBV14 and TRBJ2-2; 12 middle bases align to TRBD1. The receptor comes from a human donor in good health (CMV status not recorded). Some clones in this sample may be carry-over from other donors' samples. This material consisted of cultured PBMCs, taken from culture after CMV antigen stimulation. The CDR3: CASSQEGQGARELFF. The DNA is TGTGCCAGCAGCCAGGAGGGACAGGGGGCTAGGGAGCTGTTTTTT.